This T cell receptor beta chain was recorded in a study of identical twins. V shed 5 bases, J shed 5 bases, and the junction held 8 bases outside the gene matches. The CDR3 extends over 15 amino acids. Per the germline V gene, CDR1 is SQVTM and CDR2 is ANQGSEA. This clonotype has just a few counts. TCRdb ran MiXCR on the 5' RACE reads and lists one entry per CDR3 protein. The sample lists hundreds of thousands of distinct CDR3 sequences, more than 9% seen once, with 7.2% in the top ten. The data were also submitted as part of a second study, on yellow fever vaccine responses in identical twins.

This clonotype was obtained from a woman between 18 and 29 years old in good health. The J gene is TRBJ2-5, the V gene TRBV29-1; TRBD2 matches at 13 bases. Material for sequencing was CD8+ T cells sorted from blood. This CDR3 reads CSVLGGLAGRETQYF. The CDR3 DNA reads TGCAGCGTTCTGGGGGGACTAGCGGGGAGGGAGACCCAGTACTTC.